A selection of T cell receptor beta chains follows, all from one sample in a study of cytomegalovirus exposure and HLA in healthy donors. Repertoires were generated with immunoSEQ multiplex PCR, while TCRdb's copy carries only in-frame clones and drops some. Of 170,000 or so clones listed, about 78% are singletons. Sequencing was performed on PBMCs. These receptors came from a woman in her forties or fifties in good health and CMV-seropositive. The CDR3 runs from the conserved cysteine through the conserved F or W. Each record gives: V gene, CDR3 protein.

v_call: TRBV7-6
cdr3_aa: CASSPRPTLGDTQYF

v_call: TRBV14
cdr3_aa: CASSQDRGNYGYTF

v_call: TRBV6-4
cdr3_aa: CASSRQALYNEQFF

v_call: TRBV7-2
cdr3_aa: CASRNMGQSYEQYF

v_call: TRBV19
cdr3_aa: CASSIRTGSNEQYF

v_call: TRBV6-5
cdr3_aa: CAIDRGHTEAFF

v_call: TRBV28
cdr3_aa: CASSLFLVRWRSLYNEQFF

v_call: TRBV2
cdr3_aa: CASTPLAGRDEQFF

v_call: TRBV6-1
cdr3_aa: CASSEAVATGNTIYF

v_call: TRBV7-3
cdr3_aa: CASSTGGRAFF

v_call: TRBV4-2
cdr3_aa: CASSQVEGGNSYEQYF

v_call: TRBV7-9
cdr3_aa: CASSPPGQRNTGELFF

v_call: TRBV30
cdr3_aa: CAGGQENTEAFF

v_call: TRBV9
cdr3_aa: CASSVAGSRTGELFF

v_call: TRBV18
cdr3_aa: CASSPVAETQYF

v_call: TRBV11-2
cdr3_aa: CASSLNGNTEAFF

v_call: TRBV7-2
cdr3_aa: CASSWGPPGGNTEAFF

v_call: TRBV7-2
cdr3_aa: CASSFSAPGETQYF

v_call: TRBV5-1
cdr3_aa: CASSLAGTGRTDTQYF

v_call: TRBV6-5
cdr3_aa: CASRDRVYEQYF

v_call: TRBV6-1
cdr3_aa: CASTRDRVKGEQFF

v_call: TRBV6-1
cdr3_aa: CASSWTDLNEKLFF

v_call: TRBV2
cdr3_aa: CASRAPTGMGSPLHF

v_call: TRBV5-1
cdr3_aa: CASSDAGTGVEGRETQYF

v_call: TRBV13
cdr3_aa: CASSPRGLYEQYF

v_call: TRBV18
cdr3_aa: CASSSQGAKKTGELFF

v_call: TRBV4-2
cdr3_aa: CASSQEGGYGYTF

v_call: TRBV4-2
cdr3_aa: CASSQLPPQVEETQYF

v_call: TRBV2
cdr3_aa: CASSEDRGHNEQFF

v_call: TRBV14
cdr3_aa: CASRLTDTGELFF

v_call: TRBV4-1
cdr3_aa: CASSQGSGSSYNEQFF

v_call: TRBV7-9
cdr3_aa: CASTSGEREQYF

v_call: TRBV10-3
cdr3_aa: CAIGVSSGGGGGDTQYF

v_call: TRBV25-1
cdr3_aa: CASSDLSRGHNNSPLHF

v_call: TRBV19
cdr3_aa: CASSVREGHEQYF

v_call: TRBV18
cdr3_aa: CASSPQGTNEKLFF

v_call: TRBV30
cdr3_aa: CAWSVRTGGNQPQHF

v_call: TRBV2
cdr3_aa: CASGRTGAPSGTQYF

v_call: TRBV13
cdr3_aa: CASSLRNSNEKLFF

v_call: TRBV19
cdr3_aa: CASSIGSTEAFF

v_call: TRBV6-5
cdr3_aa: CASSYERGRRAFF

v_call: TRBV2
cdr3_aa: CASKTQRQFF

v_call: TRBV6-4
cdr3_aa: CASSEFRTNYNEQFF

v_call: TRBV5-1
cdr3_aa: CASSYGQGNEKLFF

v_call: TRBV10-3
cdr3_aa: CASGTPEGTDTQYF

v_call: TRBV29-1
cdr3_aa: CSVEEVRDGNYGYTF

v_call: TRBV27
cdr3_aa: CASSYSYPPREQYF

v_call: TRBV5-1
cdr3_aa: CASTTEGLSTDTQYF

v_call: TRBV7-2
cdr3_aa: CASSLWLNSNQPQHF

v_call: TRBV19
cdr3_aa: CASSYTAGGGADTQYF

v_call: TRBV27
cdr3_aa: CASSSTGGEQYF

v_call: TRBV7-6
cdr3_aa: CASSFLQETQYF

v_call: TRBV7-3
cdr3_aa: CASNRRGVPLVEDGYTF

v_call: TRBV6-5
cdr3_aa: CASSYSRGADTEAFF

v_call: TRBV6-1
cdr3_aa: CASSVLTGSGELFF

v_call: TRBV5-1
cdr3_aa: CASTSGNTIYF

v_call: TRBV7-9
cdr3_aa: CSSSLGSYYNSPLHF